The 28 T cell receptor beta chains below were found in one sample sequenced in a study of blood T cell repertoires in COVID-19. The method was immunoSEQ multiplex PCR; TCRdb's version includes in-frame clones alone and lacks a portion of them. The profile covers approximately 200,000 clones, with roughly 86% appearing a single time and about 2.5% taken by the ten largest. The specimen was peripheral blood. The receptor set was obtained from a woman aged 60-75 years with acute or convalescent COVID-19.

The chain is built from TRBV5-8 and TRBJ1-2, with 7 bases identical to TRBD1. CDR3 length: 13 residues. V was pared by 4 bases and J by 2 bases, with 2 bases of the junction left unmatched. The V gene's germline CDR1 is SGHTS and CDR2 YDEGEE. The CDR3 sequence is CASSAGQNYGYTF. The CDR3 DNA reads TGTGCCAGCAGCGCGGGACAGAACTATGGCTACACCTTC. Together with reference TRBV5-8 and TRBJ1-2, the CDR3 gives the full variable domain: EAGVTQSPTHLIKTRGQQATLRCSPISGHTSVYWYQQALGLGLQFLLWYDEGEERNRGNFPPRFSGRQFPNYSSELNVNALELEDSALYLCASSAGQNYGYTFGSGTRLTVV.

CDR3 nucleotides: TGTGCCAGCAGCCTGACAGGGGGGAACACTGAAGCTTTCTTT. It specifies CASSLTGGNTEAFF. The rearrangement links TRBV28 to TRBJ1-1, with 9 bases fitting TRBD1. The CDR3 sequence is 14 residues long. J gave up 1 base and V 6 bases, and 3 bases lay outside the gene matches. Germline V gene data show CDR1 as MDHEN and CDR2 as SYDVKM.

The CDR3 sequence is CASSPQGVVPGANVLTF. The CDR3 DNA follows: TGTGCCAGCAGCCCCCAAGGGGTTGTCCCTGGGGCCAACGTCCTGACTTTC. The chain employs TRBV7-2 and TRBJ2-6, with D perhaps TRBD1 (5 bases). The CDR3 loop spans 17 amino acids. V was shortened by 5 bases and J by 2 bases, with 16 bases between the two germline ends. CDR1 is SGHTA and CDR2 is FQGNSA in the germline V gene.

The chain combines TRBV7-9 with TRBJ1-3; D gene ambiguous. The CDR3 is 15 amino acids. Germline CDR1 is SEHNR and CDR2 is FQNEAQ (reference sequence). Trimming took off 5 bases at V and 0 bases at J, with 11 bases between the two ends. The CDR3 DNA sequence: TGTGCCAGCAGCCTAGTATCCAGCTCTGGAAACACCATATATTTT. Translated, it gives CASSLVSSSGNTIYF. Combining the CDR3 with reference TRBV7-9 and TRBJ1-3 gives the whole variable domain DTGVSQNPRHKITKRGQNVTFRCDPISEHNRLYWYRQTLGQGPEFLTYFQNEAQLEKSRLLSDRFSAERPKGSFSTLEIQRTEQGDSAMYLCASSLVSSSGNTIYFGEGSWLTVV.

In this sample, this clone turned up once. The chain employs TRBV10-3 and TRBJ1-1; unclear D gene. V shed 3 bases and J shed 3 bases, with 26 bases lying between them. CDR1 and CDR2 from the germline V gene are ENHRY and SYGVKD. CDR3 size: 19 residues. The DNA for the CDR3 is TGTGCCATCAGTGATTCGGTGATAGGACGGACTGGAGTAGACACTGAAGCTTTCTTT. The encoded protein is CAISDSVIGRTGVDTEAFF.

The gene calls are TRBV11-2 and TRBJ1-3; 7 nucleotides agree with TRBD1. The germline V gene has CDR1 SGHAT and CDR2 FQNNGV. The V and J ends lost 3 bases and 0 bases, in that order; junction bases with no gene match: 2. This CDR3 is 15 amino acids long. CDR3 in amino acids: CASSFGQDSGNTIYF. In DNA form, the CDR3 reads TGTGCCAGCAGCTTCGGACAGGACTCTGGAAACACCATATATTTT. Based on the CDR3 plus reference TRBV11-2 and TRBJ1-3, the full variable domain is EAGVAQSPRYKIIEKRQSVAFWCNPISGHATLYWYQQILGQGPKLLIQFQNNGVVDDSQLPKDRFSAERLKGVDSTLKIQPAKLEDSAVYLCASSFGQDSGNTIYFGEGSWLTVV.

The genes are TRBV7-3 and TRBJ1-3; D might be TRBD1 (6 bases). This CDR3 has 14 residues. Trimming removed 1 base from V and 3 bases from J, with 7 bases in between. Germline values: CDR1 SGHTA, CDR2 FQGTGA. CDR3 protein: CASSLRGGGNTIYF. DNA of the CDR3: TGTGCCAGCAGCTTAAGAGGGGGTGGAAACACCATATATTTT.

J is TRBJ1-1 and V is TRBV7-9; 10 positions match TRBD1. Per the germline V gene, CDR1 is SEHNR and CDR2 is FQNEAQ (reference sequence). This CDR3 spans 16 amino acids. Germline trimming cut 5 bases from V and 3 bases from J; bases unmatched to any gene: 9. CDR3 in DNA: TGTGCCAGCAGCACCCGACAGGGGGCAGGGGACACTGAAGCTTTCTTT. Its translation: CASSTRQGAGDTEAFF.

The chain employs TRBV6-1 and TRBJ1-1, with TRBD1 as a possible D gene (5 bases). The CDR3 runs 15 residues. Between the trimmed V and J ends, which lost 1 base and 1 base, there was a span of 10 bases. The V gene's germline CDR1 is MNHNS and CDR2 SASEGT. The CDR3 DNA sequence: TGTGCCAGCAGTGAAGAAAGGGGCAGGAACACTGAAGCTTTCTTT. It is translated as CASSEERGRNTEAFF.

The rearrangement uses TRBV6-5 and TRBJ1-1, with 11 nucleotides matching TRBD1. The CDR3 sequence is 14 residues long. Germline assignment: CDR1 MNHEY and CDR2 SVGAGI. With V trimmed by 5 bases and J by 6 bases, 5 bases remained unmatched. Written as DNA, the CDR3 is TGTGCCAGCAGTCGGGACAGGGGGGTGCCTGAAGCTTTCTTT. Its translation: CASSRDRGVPEAFF.

This clone turned up a few times. The rearrangement links TRBV6-5 to TRBJ1-2; the D is unclear. The V end was cut by 6 bases, the J end by 8 bases, with 7 bases between. The length of the CDR3 is 10 residues. CDR1 and CDR2 from the germline V gene are MNHEY and SVGAGI. The CDR3 spells CASRKRGYTF. DNA for the CDR3: TGTGCCAGCAGGAAACGGGGCTACACCTTC.

V gene TRBV18 combines with J gene TRBJ2-3; D possibly corresponds to TRBD2 (7 bases). Deletions cut 3 bases from V and 4 bases from J, with 17 bases between. The CDR3 consists of 16 residues. Germline loops: CDR1 KGHSH, CDR2 LQKENI. CDR3 region: CASSPPLGGGSDTQYF. The CDR3 DNA follows: TGTGCCAGCTCACCGCCCTTAGGGGGGGGGTCAGATACGCAGTATTTT. Full variable domain (missing parts from reference TRBV18 and TRBJ2-3): NAGVMQNPRHLVRRRGQEARLRCSPMKGHSHVYWYRQLPEEGLKFMVYLQKENIIDESGMPKERFSAEFPKEGPSILRIQQVVRGDSAAYFCASSPPLGGGSDTQYFGPGTRLTVL.

The chain uses TRBV19 and TRBJ1-2, with D possibly TRBD1 on 5 matching bases. The CDR3 runs 15 residues. The ends were cut back, 5 bases at V and 2 bases at J, with 15 bases in the middle. Germline V gene lookup returns CDR1 LNHDA and CDR2 SQIVND (reference sequence). In DNA form, the CDR3 reads TGTGCCAGTAGTCCCCTTGGGGCAGGGAACTATGGCTACACCTTC. This translates into CASSPLGAGNYGYTF.

This clone was picked up one time. The rearrangement links TRBV18 to TRBJ1-1, with TRBD1 matching 7 bases. J gave up 1 base and V 6 bases, and 8 bases lay outside the gene matches. CDR1 KGHSH and CDR2 LQKENI come from the germline V gene. This CDR3 is 15 amino acids long. The CDR3 here is CASSGRQGSNTEAFF. The CDR3 DNA reads TGTGCCAGCTCGGGACGACAGGGATCGAACACTGAAGCTTTCTTT.

The gene calls are TRBV6-1 and TRBJ1-2; TRBD1 matches 8 bases. The CDR3 totals 16 residues. The junction had 13 bases not matched to a gene; V was cut back by 2 bases and J by 8 bases. Germline V gene data show CDR1 as MNHNS and CDR2 as SASEGT. The CDR3: CASSESGQARGRGYTF. In DNA form, the CDR3 reads TGTGCCAGCAGTGAAAGTGGTCAGGCCAGGGGGCGAGGCTACACCTTC.

This clone was found a few times. The rearrangement uses TRBV6-1 and TRBJ1-6; TRBD1 aligns across 7 bases. In germline, CDR1 is MNHNS, CDR2 SASEGT. This CDR3 region has 16 residues. V shed 2 bases and J 2 bases; nucleotides not matched to a gene: 3. In DNA form, the CDR3 reads TGTGCCAGCAGTGAATCCGACAGGGCCTATAATTCACCCCTCCACTTT. It codes for CASSESDRAYNSPLHF.

A single count supports this clone. J is TRBJ2-2 and V is TRBV15; 9 nucleotides align to TRBD1. V shed 2 bases, J shed 5 bases, and the junction held 3 bases outside the gene matches. The CDR3 is 15 residues long. Germline CDR1 and CDR2: LNHNV and YYDKDF (reference sequence). CDR3 region: CATSRTGQGTGELFF. CDR3 DNA: TGTGCCACCAGCAGAACCGGACAGGGGACCGGGGAGCTGTTTTTT.

This clone was detected a few times. The rearrangement uses TRBV18 and TRBJ2-5, with D uncertain. The CDR3 has 12 residues. V gave up 5 bases and J gave up 2 bases, with 6 bases separating them. Germline CDR1 and CDR2: KGHSH and LQKENI. The CDR3 is CASSSRQETQYF. CDR3 nucleotide sequence: TGTGCCAGCTCAAGCCGACAAGAGACCCAGTACTTC. Using reference TRBV18 and TRBJ2-5 for the parts outside the CDR3, the full variable domain is NAGVMQNPRHLVRRRGQEARLRCSPMKGHSHVYWYRQLPEEGLKFMVYLQKENIIDESGMPKERFSAEFPKEGPSILRIQQVVRGDSAAYFCASSSRQETQYFGPGTRLLVL.

This CDR3 is CASSLGQGVYEQYF. The CDR3 nucleotides read TGCGCCAGCAGCTTGGGACAGGGGGTCTACGAGCAGTACTTC. This chain joins TRBV5-1 and TRBJ2-7; 9 bases match TRBD1. With V trimmed by 0 bases and J by 3 bases, 1 base remained unmatched. There are 14 residues in the CDR3. The germline V gene encodes CDR1 SGHRS and CDR2 YFSETQ.

This clone was seen more than once but under ten times. The chain couples TRBV27 to TRBJ2-5; tentatively, D is TRBD1 (6 bases). Trimming removed 3 bases from V and 4 bases from J, with 15 bases in between. The CDR3 loop spans 15 amino acids. Germline V CDR1 and CDR2: MNHEY, SMNVEV (reference sequence). The CDR3 DNA reads TGTGCCAGCAGTTTCAAAAACAGGGTTACAGAGACCCAGTACTTC. It specifies CASSFKNRVTETQYF.

The chain recombines TRBV7-9 with TRBJ1-2; 8 bases map to TRBD1. Germline-derived CDR1 and CDR2 are SEHNR and FQNEAQ (reference sequence). V lost 1 base and J lost 5; bases outside the gene matches: 15. This CDR3 has 18 amino acids. The CDR3 is CASSLGLGTGESRYGYTF. The CDR3 bases are TGTGCCAGCAGCTTAGGATTGGGGACAGGCGAGTCGCGTTATGGCTACACCTTC.

The V gene is TRBV29-1, the J gene TRBJ1-1; D is undetermined. V lost 4 bases and J lost 1, with 10 bases in between. The CDR3 has 13 residues. Germline V gene lookup returns CDR1 SQVTM and CDR2 ANQGSEA. CDR3 sequence (DNA): TGCAGCGTTGTAGTCACCACGAACACTGAAGCTTTCTTT. Amino acids: CSVVVTTNTEAFF.

The V call is TRBV5-4, the J call TRBJ2-7; possibly TRBD1 for D (6 bases). Looked up from germline, CDR1 is SGHNT and CDR2 is YYREEE (reference sequence). The CDR3 is 14 amino acids. Between the trimmed V and J ends, which lost 0 bases and 0 bases, there was a span of 7 bases. CDR3 sequence: CASSLEGGSYEQYF. The CDR3 bases are TGTGCCAGCAGCTTGGAAGGGGGCTCCTACGAGCAGTACTTC.

The CDR3 loop is CASTLTGLAPGEEQFF. CDR3 bases: TGTGCCAGCACCCTAACAGGACTAGCGCCGGGGGAGGAGCAGTTCTTC. The chain carries TRBV6-6 and TRBJ2-1; 9 bases agree with TRBD2. The CDR3 runs 16 residues. CDR1 and CDR2 from the germline V gene are MNHNY and SVGAGI (reference sequence). V shed 7 bases and J 10 bases; nucleotides not matched to a gene: 17.

The rearrangement links TRBV20-1 to TRBJ1-2, with 7 bases that match TRBD1. CDR1 is DFQATT and CDR2 is SNEGSKA in the germline V gene (reference sequence). The CDR3 extends over 10 amino acids. The CDR3 region has the DNA TGCAGCCTCGACAGGGTGATCTACACCTTC. As protein: CSLDRVIYTF.

This chain joins TRBV5-5 and TRBJ1-6, with a possible D match to TRBD1 (6 bases). The V end lost 1 base, the J end lost 10 bases, and 15 bases lay between the germline ends. Germline CDR1 reads SGHKS; CDR2 reads YYEKEE (reference sequence). The CDR3 is 15 residues long. The CDR3 DNA follows: TGTGCCAGCAGCTTGTTAGGGGGGGCACAGTCACCCCTCCACTTT. Its protein product is CASSLLGGAQSPLHF.

The chain has TRBV6-5 and TRBJ1-1, with D possibly TRBD1 on 5 matching bases. This CDR3 has 13 residues. V was cut by 4 bases and J by 4 bases, with 10 bases left in between. Germline-derived CDR1 and CDR2 are MNHEY and SVGAGI. The CDR3 bases are TGTGCCAGCAGTTTGGACACAGTCACTGAAGCTTTCTTT. Translation: CASSLDTVTEAFF.

The genes are TRBV27 and TRBJ2-7; TRBD2 aligns across 9 bases. The CDR3 runs to 15 residues. Germline-derived CDR1 and CDR2 are MNHEY and SMNVEV (reference sequence). After removal of 10 bases from V and 1 base from J, the junction contained 11 bases not matched to a gene. CDR3 in DNA: TGTGCCAACCCCAGCGGGGGGCCCCTTTCCTACGAGCAGTACTTC. Translating it yields CANPSGGPLSYEQYF.